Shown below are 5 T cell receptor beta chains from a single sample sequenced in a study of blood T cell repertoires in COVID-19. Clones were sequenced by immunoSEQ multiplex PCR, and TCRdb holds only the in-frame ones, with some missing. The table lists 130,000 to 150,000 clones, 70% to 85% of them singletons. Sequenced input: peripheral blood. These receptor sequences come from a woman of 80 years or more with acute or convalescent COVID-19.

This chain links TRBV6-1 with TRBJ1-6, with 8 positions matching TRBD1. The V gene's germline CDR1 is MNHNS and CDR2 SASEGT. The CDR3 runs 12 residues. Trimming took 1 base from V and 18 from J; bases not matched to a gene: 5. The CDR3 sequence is CASSEGGQGHHF. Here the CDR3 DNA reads TGTGCCAGCAGTGAAGGCGGACAGGGACACCACTTT.

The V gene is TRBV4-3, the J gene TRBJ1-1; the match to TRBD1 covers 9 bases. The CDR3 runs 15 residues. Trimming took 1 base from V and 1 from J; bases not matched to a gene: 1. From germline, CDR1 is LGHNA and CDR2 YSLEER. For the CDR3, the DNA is TGCGCCAGCAGCCAAGGGACAGGGGCGAACACTGAAGCTTTCTTT. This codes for CASSQGTGANTEAFF.

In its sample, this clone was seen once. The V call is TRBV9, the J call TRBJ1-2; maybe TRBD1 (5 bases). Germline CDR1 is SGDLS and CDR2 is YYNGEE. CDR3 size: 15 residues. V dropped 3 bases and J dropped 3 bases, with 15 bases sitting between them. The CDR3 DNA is TGTGCCAGCAGCGGACGGTTCGACAGTTACTATGGCTACACCTTC. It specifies CASSGRFDSYYGYTF.

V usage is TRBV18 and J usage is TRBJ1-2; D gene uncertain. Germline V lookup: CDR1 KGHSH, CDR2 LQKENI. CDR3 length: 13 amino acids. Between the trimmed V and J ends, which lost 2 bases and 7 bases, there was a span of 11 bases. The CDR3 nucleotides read TGTGCCAGCTCACCAGATGCGGGTTCTGGCTACACCTTC. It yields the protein CASSPDAGSGYTF. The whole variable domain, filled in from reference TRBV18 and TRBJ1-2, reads NAGVMQNPRHLVRRRGQEARLRCSPMKGHSHVYWYRQLPEEGLKFMVYLQKENIIDESGMPKERFSAEFPKEGPSILRIQQVVRGDSAAYFCASSPDAGSGYTFGSGTRLTVV.

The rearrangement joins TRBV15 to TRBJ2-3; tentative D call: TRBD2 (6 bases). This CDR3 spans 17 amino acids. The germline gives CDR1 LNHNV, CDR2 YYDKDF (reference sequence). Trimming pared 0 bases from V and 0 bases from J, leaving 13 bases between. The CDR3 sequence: CATSRDLRRGSTDTQYF. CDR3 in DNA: TGTGCCACCAGCAGAGATCTTAGGAGGGGCAGCACAGATACGCAGTATTTT.